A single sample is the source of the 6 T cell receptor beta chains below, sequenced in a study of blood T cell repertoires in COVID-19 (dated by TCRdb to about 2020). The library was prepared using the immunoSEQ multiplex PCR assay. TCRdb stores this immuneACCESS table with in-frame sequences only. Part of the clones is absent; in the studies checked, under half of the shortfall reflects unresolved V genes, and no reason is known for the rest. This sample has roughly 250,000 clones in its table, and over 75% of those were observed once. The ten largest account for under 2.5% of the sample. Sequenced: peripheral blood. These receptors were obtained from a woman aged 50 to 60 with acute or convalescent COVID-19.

CDR3 amino acids: CASSLGPRDTDTQYF. CDR3 DNA sequence: TGTGCCAGCAGCTTGGGGCCAAGGGACACAGATACGCAGTATTTT. This chain links TRBV7-9 with TRBJ2-3; TRBD1 is a possible D gene (5 bases). Looked up from germline, CDR1 is SEHNR and CDR2 is FQNEAQ (reference sequence). Trimming stripped 3 bases from V and 2 bases from J, with 12 bases between. CDR3 length equals 15 residues.

The CDR3 DNA reads TGTGCCAGCTCACCCGGCAGGGGGGAAAATAGTGGCTACACCTTC. This translates into CASSPGRGENSGYTF. This chain connects TRBV18 to TRBJ1-2, with 7 bases matching TRBD1. Per germline, CDR1 KGHSH and CDR2 LQKENI. Unmatched junction bases numbered 11, after V lost 3 bases and J lost 7 bases. The CDR3 runs to 15 residues.

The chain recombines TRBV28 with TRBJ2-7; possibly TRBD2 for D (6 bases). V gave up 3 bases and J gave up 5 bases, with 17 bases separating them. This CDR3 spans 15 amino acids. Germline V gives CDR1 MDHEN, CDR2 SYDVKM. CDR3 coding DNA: TGTGCCAGCAGTTTGGAGGGAGGACTAATGGACGAGCAGTACTTC. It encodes CASSLEGGLMDEQYF.

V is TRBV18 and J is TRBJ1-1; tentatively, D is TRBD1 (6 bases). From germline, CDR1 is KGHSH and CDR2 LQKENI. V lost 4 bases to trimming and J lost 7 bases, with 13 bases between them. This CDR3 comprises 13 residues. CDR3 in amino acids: CASSRGTNLEAFF. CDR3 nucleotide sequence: TGTGCCAGCTCACGAGGGACAAACCTTGAAGCTTTCTTT.

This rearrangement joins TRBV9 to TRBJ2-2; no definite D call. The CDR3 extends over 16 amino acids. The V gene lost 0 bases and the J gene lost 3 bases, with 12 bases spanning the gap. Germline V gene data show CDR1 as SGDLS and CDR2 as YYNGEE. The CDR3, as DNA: TGTGCCAGCAGCGTAGGAAGCCCCCTCCACACCGGGGAGCTGTTTTTT. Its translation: CASSVGSPLHTGELFF.

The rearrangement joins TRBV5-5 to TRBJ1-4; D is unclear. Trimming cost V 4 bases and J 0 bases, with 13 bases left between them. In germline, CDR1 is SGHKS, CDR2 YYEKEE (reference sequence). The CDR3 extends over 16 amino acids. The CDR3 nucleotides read TGTGCCAGCAGCCCCGGTCGGGATTCAACTAATGAAAAACTGTTTTTT. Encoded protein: CASSPGRDSTNEKLFF.